The 20 T cell receptor beta chains below come from one sample, sequenced in a study of blood T cell repertoires in COVID-19. TCRdb keeps only in-frame clones here, not all; method: immunoSEQ multiplex PCR. This table has about half a million clones, approximately 92% appearing once. Sequenced: peripheral blood. These receptors were obtained from a man aged 18 to 30 with COVID-19, enrolled during active disease.

The chain joins TRBV11-2 to TRBJ1-2, with D unresolved. The CDR3 is 15 residues long. V lost 0 bases to trimming and J lost 4 bases, with 12 bases between them. Per germline, CDR1 SGHAT and CDR2 FQNNGV. The CDR3 loop reads CASSLDRQQSYGYTF. CDR3 coding DNA: TGTGCCAGCAGCTTAGACAGGCAGCAGTCCTATGGCTACACCTTC. Looking up the rest from reference TRBV11-2 and TRBJ1-2 gives the full variable domain: EAGVAQSPRYKIIEKRQSVAFWCNPISGHATLYWYQQILGQGPKLLIQFQNNGVVDDSQLPKDRFSAERLKGVDSTLKIQPAKLEDSAVYLCASSLDRQQSYGYTFGSGTRLTVV.

The V and J genes are TRBV5-4 and TRBJ1-4; TRBD1 agrees at 11 bases. Germline lookup yields CDR1 SGHNT and CDR2 YYREEE (reference sequence). The trim removed 4 bases at V and 8 bases at J, leaving 10 bases unmatched. The CDR3 extends over 16 amino acids. The CDR3 DNA is TGTGCCAGCAGCCACGCGACGGGGACAGGGGGGGAAAAACTGTTTTTT. Protein: CASSHATGTGGEKLFF.

This sequence joins TRBV19 and TRBJ2-1; tentatively, D is TRBD1 (6 bases). The CDR3 is 16 residues long. Trimming removed 1 base from V and 3 bases from J, with 13 bases in between. CDR1 and CDR2 from the germline V gene are LNHDA and SQIVND (reference sequence). This CDR3 is CASSIASRGFYNEQFF. CDR3 nucleotides: TGTGCCAGTAGTATAGCCTCCAGGGGTTTCTACAATGAGCAGTTCTTC.

This clone came up a few times. The V call is TRBV3-1 (or the pseudogene TRBV3-2), the J call TRBJ1-4; unclear D gene. V lost 6 bases and J 0 bases, leaving 11 bases between the germline ends. The CDR3 runs 15 residues. CDR1 LGHDT and CDR2 YNNKEL come from the germline V gene (reference sequence). In DNA form, the CDR3 reads TGTGCCAGCAGTCCTAGATATGCAACTAATGAAAAACTGTTTTTT. Amino acids: CASSPRYATNEKLFF.

This clone occurred a few times. This chain connects TRBV7-8 to TRBJ2-2; maybe TRBD2 (6 bases). The CDR3 has 17 amino acids. Trimming stripped 5 bases from V and 0 bases from J, with 16 bases between. Germline values: CDR1 SGHVS, CDR2 FQNEAQ. The CDR3 region has the DNA TGTGCCAGCAGCCTCCGCCCCGGGACTGCGAACACCGGGGAGCTGTTTTTT. It yields the protein CASSLRPGTANTGELFF.

The gene calls are TRBV6-5 and TRBJ1-1; TRBD1 matches at 7 bases. The CDR3 has 14 residues. V gave up 8 bases and J gave up 1 base; unmatched junction bases: 7. Germline values: CDR1 MNHEY, CDR2 SVGAGI. The chain's CDR3 is CASLGGDRNTEAFF. The CDR3 DNA is TGTGCCAGCCTAGGGGGCGATCGGAACACTGAAGCTTTCTTT.

This clone was observed a handful of times. This sequence joins TRBV19 and TRBJ2-7; TRBD1 agrees at 11 bases. CDR1 is LNHDA and CDR2 is SQIVND in the germline V gene (reference sequence). The CDR3 consists of 13 residues. V lost 10 bases to trimming and J lost 1 base; unmatched junction nucleotides: 3. CDR3 in DNA: TGTGCCACCGGACAGGGGGCGTCCTACGAGCAGTACTTC. Translated: CATGQGASYEQYF. The full variable domain, completed using reference TRBV19 and TRBJ2-7, is DGGITQSPKYLFRKEGQNVTLSCEQNLNHDAMYWYRQDPGQGLRLIYYSQIVNDFQKGDIAEGYSVSREKKESFPLTVTSAQKNPTAFYLCATGQGASYEQYFGPGTRLTVT.

V and J are TRBV20-1 and TRBJ2-5, with a possible D match to TRBD2 (6 bases). Trimming removed 8 bases at V and 2 bases at J, with 9 bases between. This CDR3 region has 11 residues. Germline CDR1 reads DFQATT; CDR2 reads SNEGSKA (reference sequence). The DNA for the CDR3 is TGCAGTTTGGAGGGGCAAGAGACCCAGTACTTC. This gives the protein CSLEGQETQYF.

V is TRBV12-3 or TRBV12-4 and J is TRBJ2-7; a weak D match, TRBD2 (7 bases). V was cut by 6 bases and J by 3 bases, with 12 bases left in between. There are 13 residues in the CDR3. The CDR3 region is CASSSGGLYEQYF. As DNA, the CDR3 is TGTGCCAGCAGCTCCGGGGGGCTCTACGAGCAGTACTTC.

The gene calls are TRBV5-1 and TRBJ2-1; D remains unclear. The CDR3 is 16 amino acids. Between the trimmed V and J ends, which lost 1 base and 7 bases, there was a span of 18 bases. From germline, CDR1 is SGHRS and CDR2 YFSETQ. CDR3 sequence reads: CASSLTPGSGINEQFF. The CDR3 DNA is TGCGCCAGCAGCTTGACCCCCGGGTCCGGCATAAATGAGCAGTTCTTC.

In this sample, this clone turned up a few times. V is TRBV7-6 and J is TRBJ1-4; 8 positions match TRBD1. CDR3 length equals 18 residues. Trimming removed 5 bases from V and 0 bases from J; junction bases left unmatched: 11. Germline V CDR1 and CDR2: SGHVS, FNYEAQ. The CDR3 spells CASSPRTGYGATNEKLFF. The CDR3 DNA is TGTGCCAGCAGCCCACGGACAGGGTATGGAGCAACTAATGAAAAACTGTTTTTT.

The rearrangement joins TRBV11-3 to TRBJ2-7, with D maybe TRBD1 (6 bases). The CDR3 loop spans 15 amino acids. Deletions cut 6 bases from V and 3 bases from J, with 18 bases between. The germline V gene encodes CDR1 SGHNT and CDR2 YENEEA. Written as DNA, the CDR3 is TGTGCCAGCAGACTCGGGACACCGTTGGGCTACGAGCAGTACTTC. Protein: CASRLGTPLGYEQYF.

The chain carries TRBV11-3 and TRBJ2-7; 11 bases map to TRBD2. Germline-derived CDR1 and CDR2 are SGHNT and YENEEA. Germline trimming cut 4 bases from V and 2 bases from J; bases unmatched to any gene: 10. The CDR3 runs to 17 residues. For the CDR3, the DNA is TGTGCCAGCAGCTCCGGAGGGGATAGCGGGAGGGCCTACGAGCAGTACTTC. Protein product: CASSSGGDSGRAYEQYF.

The V call is TRBV3-1 (or the pseudogene TRBV3-2), the J call TRBJ2-3, with TRBD2 matching 12 bases. Looked up from germline, CDR1 is LGHDT and CDR2 is YNNKEL (reference sequence). The CDR3 extends over 14 amino acids. V was clipped by 6 bases and J by 4 bases; unmatched bases: 2. CDR3 DNA sequence: TGTGCCAGCAGACCTAGCGGGGGGGCAGATACGCAGTATTTT. The encoded protein is CASRPSGGADTQYF.

This chain connects TRBV30 to TRBJ1-6; D is unresolved. V lost 3 bases to trimming and J lost 5 bases, with 5 bases between them. The CDR3 is made up of 12 amino acids. Germline assignment: CDR1 GTSNPN and CDR2 SVGIG (reference sequence). The CDR3 region is CAWRENNSPLHF. CDR3 nucleotides: TGTGCCTGGAGAGAGAATAATTCACCCCTCCACTTT.

The rearrangement links TRBV3-1 (or the pseudogene TRBV3-2) to TRBJ2-5, with 15 bases aligning to TRBD2. V trimming: 3 bases; J trimming: 1 base; junction bases outside the gene matches: 15. CDR3 length: 21 residues. The germline gives CDR1 LGHDT, CDR2 YNNKEL (reference sequence). DNA of the CDR3: TGTGCCAGCAGCCAGATACCTCCGGGACTAGCGGGGGGAAGTACCCAAGAGACCCAGTACTTC. Amino acids: CASSQIPPGLAGGSTQETQYF.

V and J are TRBV6-5 and TRBJ1-6; no reliable D call. V lost 0 bases and J 6 bases, leaving 6 bases between the germline ends. This CDR3 is built from 14 residues. In germline, CDR1 is MNHEY, CDR2 SVGAGI. The CDR3 here is CASSYSSSNSPLHF. The DNA for the CDR3 is TGTGCCAGCAGTTACTCGTCGAGTAATTCACCCCTCCACTTT.

This chain connects TRBV16 to TRBJ1-2; 7 bases map to TRBD1. The germline CDR1 and CDR2 sequences are KGHSY and FQNENV. The V gene end was trimmed by 3 bases and the J gene end by 0 bases; junction bases not matched to a gene: 13. This CDR3 region has 18 residues. CDR3 coding DNA: TGTGCCAGCAGCCACCCGGGACAGCAGAGACTAGCTAACTATGGCTACACCTTC. It specifies CASSHPGQQRLANYGYTF.

On this clone itself: This specimen includes other DNA sequences encoding the same CDR3. The CDR3 spells CASSFGFGYEQYF. DNA for the CDR3: TGTGCCAGCAGTTTCGGGTTTGGCTACGAGCAGTACTTC. The V call is TRBV12-3 or TRBV12-4, the J call TRBJ2-7, with no clear D. Trimming took off 3 bases at V and 3 bases at J, with 9 bases between the two ends. CDR3 length equals 13 residues.

The chain joins TRBV2 to TRBJ1-4, with 7 nucleotides matching TRBD1. CDR3 size: 15 residues. V trimming: 6 bases; J trimming: 2 bases; junction bases outside the gene matches: 6. Germline lookup yields CDR1 SNHLY and CDR2 FYNNEI. For the CDR3, the DNA is TGTGCCAGCAGCCCCAACAGGGGTACTAATGAAAAACTGTTTTTT. Its translation: CASSPNRGTNEKLFF.